The 23 T cell receptor beta chains reported below all come from one sample, sequenced in a study of T cells expressing NK-cell markers. Following a re-call of the 5' RACE reads, TCRdb has one entry per CDR3 protein and lacks DNA. The sample totals about 460,000 distinct CDR3 sequences. Source material: blood T cells: a sorted CD56 or NKG2C T cell subset, CD4+ or CD8+ T cells, or bulk PBMC T cells (not recorded which). All receptors come from a woman aged 45-60 years in good health.

The chain links TRBV5-1 to TRBJ2-6; TCRdb's D gene call, TRBD1, goes unchecked for lack of DNA. Germline lookup yields CDR1 SGHRS and CDR2 YFSETQ. The CDR3 is 17 amino acids. This CDR3 reads CASSLVDSRSGANVLTF.

This chain uses TRBV6-6 with TRBJ2-1; the D call of TRBD2 rests on TCRdb alone, since no DNA is present to check it. Germline assignment: CDR1 MNHNY and CDR2 SVGAGI (reference sequence). The CDR3 consists of 15 residues. The CDR3 here is CASSFGGTSSDEQFF.

The chain recombines TRBV12-3 or TRBV12-4 with TRBJ1-1; TCRdb designates TRBD1, a call that cannot be tested without DNA. This CDR3 region has 18 residues. CDR3 amino acids: CASSLARRRAGGNTEAFF.

The rearrangement uses TRBV7-9 and TRBJ1-2. CDR1 and CDR2 from the germline V gene are SEHNR and FQNEAQ (reference sequence). CDR3 size: 13 residues. CDR3 sequence reads: CASSLAVDYGYTF.

The chain joins TRBV15 to TRBJ1-6. Germline V gene lookup returns CDR1 LNHNV and CDR2 YYDKDF (reference sequence). The CDR3 extends over 12 amino acids. The CDR3 region is CATSRDGSPLHF.

This chain links TRBV24-1 with TRBJ2-1; the TCRdb call, TRBD2, lacks DNA for checking. Germline values: CDR1 KGHDR, CDR2 SFDVKD. The CDR3 consists of 14 residues. The chain's CDR3 is CATSDPLLAGEQFF.

This rearrangement joins TRBV20-1 to TRBJ1-4; TCRdb gives TRBD1 as the D gene, but with no DNA this cannot be confirmed. This CDR3 is 14 amino acids long. Germline loops: CDR1 DFQATT, CDR2 SNEGSKA (reference sequence). The CDR3 protein is CSASRDSSGGKLFF.

The rearrangement links TRBV12-3 or TRBV12-4 to TRBJ2-1; TCRdb calls TRBD2, which cannot be checked without DNA. The CDR3 contains 15 residues. CDR3 sequence reads: CASSFGLAGAKEQFF.

J is TRBJ1-5 and V is TRBV5-1; the TRBD1 assignment by TCRdb is unverifiable without DNA. CDR3 length equals 16 residues. The germline V gene has CDR1 SGHRS and CDR2 YFSETQ. CDR3 residues: CASSLGDMGSNQPQHF.

V usage is TRBV9 and J usage is TRBJ2-1. The CDR3 sequence is 12 residues long. The germline CDR1 and CDR2 sequences are SGDLS and YYNGEE. The chain's CDR3 is CASSVIRNEQFF.

The chain combines TRBV11-3 with TRBJ2-4; TCRdb returns TRBD1, unconfirmable since there is no DNA. Germline CDR1 reads SGHNT; CDR2 reads YENEEA. This CDR3 is 12 amino acids long. This chain's CDR3 is CASSWTLGIQYF.

V gene TRBV10-3 combines with J gene TRBJ2-5; lacking DNA, the TRBD1 call made by TCRdb goes unchecked. The V gene's germline CDR1 is ENHRY and CDR2 SYGVKD. The CDR3 is 12 amino acids. CDR3 amino acids: CATTDSQETQYF.

V and J are TRBV7-9 and TRBJ2-1; TCRdb indicates TRBD2, and absent DNA this call remains unverified. The CDR3 length is 13 residues. Germline V lookup: CDR1 SEHNR, CDR2 FQNEAQ (reference sequence). The CDR3 reads CASSFSLAGGQFF.

V and J are TRBV3-1 and TRBJ2-5; TCRdb's D call, TRBD1, is unchecked because there is no DNA. The CDR3 length is 22 residues. Germline CDR1 is LGHDT and CDR2 is YNNKEL (reference sequence). CDR3 sequence reads: CASSQERGPGQGLGRIRETQYF.

The chain uses TRBV15 and TRBJ1-5; checking the TCRdb D call of TRBD1 is not possible without DNA. This CDR3 is built from 14 residues. The germline V gene has CDR1 LNHNV and CDR2 YYDKDF (reference sequence). The CDR3 protein is CATSRGGVGQPQHF.

The chain has TRBV29-1 and TRBJ2-5; TCRdb's D call, TRBD1, is unchecked because there is no DNA. Germline CDR1 SQVTM, CDR2 ANQGSEA. The CDR3 spans 14 residues. CDR3 region: CTAGRGQAREAQYF.

The rearrangement uses TRBV9 and TRBJ2-1. This CDR3 comprises 14 residues. Germline CDR1 reads SGDLS; CDR2 reads YYNGEE. CDR3 amino acids: CASSVAYRNNEQFF.

This chain connects TRBV2 to TRBJ2-1; TCRdb lists TRBD1, though no DNA is available to test this call. The length of the CDR3 is 15 residues. Looked up from germline, CDR1 is SNHLY and CDR2 is FYNNEI. The CDR3 protein is CASTPAENFANEQFF.

The chain couples TRBV7-2 to TRBJ1-6; TCRdb outputs TRBD1, but without DNA this stays unchecked. Germline CDR1 and CDR2: SGHTA and FQGNSA. The CDR3 has 14 amino acids. The CDR3 region is CASSARQINSPLHF. The full variable domain, rest sourced from reference TRBV7-2 and TRBJ1-6, is GAGVSQSPSNKVTEKGKDVELRCDPISGHTALYWYRQSLGQGLEFLIYFQGNSAPDKSGLPSDRFSAERTGGSVSTLTIQRTQQEDSAVYLCASSARQINSPLHFGNGTRLTVT.

The chain carries TRBV10-3 and TRBJ2-1; TCRdb indicates TRBD2, and absent DNA this call remains unverified. The CDR3 extends over 17 amino acids. Germline V lookup: CDR1 ENHRY, CDR2 SYGVKD. The CDR3 spells CAISGPVLNLSYNEQFF.

V and J are TRBV5-1 and TRBJ1-1; there is no DNA to check the TCRdb D call of TRBD1. Germline V gene lookup returns CDR1 SGHRS and CDR2 YFSETQ. This CDR3 is built from 14 residues. Here the CDR3 reads CASSLLPGQFEAFF.

This chain connects TRBV12-3 or TRBV12-4 to TRBJ1-6. CDR3 length equals 15 residues. CDR3: CASSLPGSYNSPLHF.

The chain is built from TRBV20-1 and TRBJ2-4; TCRdb's D call of TRBD1 is untestable without DNA. This CDR3 has 16 amino acids. CDR1 is DFQATT, CDR2 SNEGSKA, per germline (reference sequence). The CDR3 sequence is CSARDGGRQGKNIQYF.